One sample yielded the 32 T cell receptor beta chains listed below, sequenced in a study of blood T cell repertoires in COVID-19. Here immunoSEQ multiplex PCR was the method, and the copy in TCRdb shows in-frame clones only, minus some. The sample carries roughly 380,000 clones, roughly 86% recorded once. Input material: PBMCs or T cells enriched from blood (not recorded which). The receptors come from a man aged 25 to 40 who had recovered from COVID-19.

V usage is TRBV5-1 and J usage is TRBJ2-7, with 7 bases that match TRBD1. The germline gives CDR1 SGHRS, CDR2 YFSETQ. The CDR3 totals 13 residues. V was clipped by 4 bases and J by 7 bases; unmatched bases: 8. CDR3 loop: CASSGGQIPEQYF. In nucleotides, the CDR3 is TGCGCCAGCAGCGGGGGACAGATCCCAGAGCAGTACTTC.

The rearrangement uses TRBV7-8 and TRBJ2-1; D is possibly TRBD1 (5 bases). Trimming removed 3 bases at V and 2 bases at J, with 11 bases between. CDR1 SGHVS and CDR2 FQNEAQ come from the germline V gene. The CDR3 runs 15 residues. The CDR3 DNA is TGTGCCAGCAGCTTCGTCAGGGCCGCCTACAATGAGCAGTTCTTC. It is translated as CASSFVRAAYNEQFF.

This clone was seen a handful of times. J is TRBJ1-6 and V is TRBV19; unclear D gene. Looked up from germline, CDR1 is LNHDA and CDR2 is SQIVND (reference sequence). The CDR3 totals 12 residues. V was shortened by 7 bases and J by 9 bases, with 10 bases between the two germline ends. The CDR3 DNA is TGTGCCAGTAAGGAGAAAGGTTCACCCCTCCACTTT. It codes for CASKEKGSPLHF.

V usage is TRBV4-1 and J usage is TRBJ1-1, with 10 bases aligning to TRBD1. The germline V gene has CDR1 MGHRA and CDR2 YSYEKL. The CDR3 has 16 amino acids. Trimming took 4 bases from V and 7 from J; bases not matched to a gene: 12. CDR3 in amino acids: CASSRGQGGPSVEAFF. CDR3 DNA sequence: TGCGCCAGCAGCCGCGGACAGGGGGGACCTTCGGTTGAAGCTTTCTTT.

This clone came up once. The chain combines TRBV2 with TRBJ1-2; no clear D. This CDR3 has 11 amino acids. Germline assignment: CDR1 SNHLY and CDR2 FYNNEI. Trimming cost V 4 bases and J 9 bases, with 9 bases left between them. The CDR3 DNA follows: TGTGCCAGCAGTGCAGACACCCGCTACACCTTC. Residues: CASSADTRYTF.

The sample holds a few counts of this clone. The V call is TRBV5-4, the J call TRBJ1-3; 8 bases map to TRBD1. The CDR3 spans 14 residues. Germline V CDR1 and CDR2: SGHNT, YYREEE (reference sequence). With V trimmed by 3 bases and J by 4 bases, 3 bases remained unmatched. CDR3 sequence: CASSSGQAGNTIYF. DNA for the CDR3: TGTGCCAGCAGCTCGGGACAGGCCGGAAACACCATATATTTT. Looking up the rest from reference TRBV5-4 and TRBJ1-3 gives the full variable domain: ETGVTQSPTHLIKTRGQQVTLRCSSQSGHNTVSWYQQALGQGPQFIFQYYREEENGRGNFPPRFSGLQFPNYSSELNVNALELDDSALYLCASSSGQAGNTIYFGEGSWLTVV.

The CDR3 DNA is TGTGCCAGCAGTGAAGCGGAGGGCGCGGGTGGCTACACCTTC. This sequence encodes CASSEAEGAGGYTF. The rearrangement uses TRBV6-1 and TRBJ1-2; the D is unclear. V lost 0 bases and J 7 bases, leaving 12 bases between the germline ends. CDR1 is MNHNS and CDR2 is SASEGT in the germline V gene. The length of the CDR3 is 14 residues.

This chain uses TRBV3-1 (or the pseudogene TRBV3-2) with TRBJ2-1, with 7 bases aligning to TRBD2. Trimming at V came to 2 bases and at J to 0 bases, leaving 19 bases not matched to a gene. The germline gives CDR1 LGHDT, CDR2 YNNKEL (reference sequence). The CDR3 has 21 amino acids. Here the CDR3 reads CASSQSSGGVKRGSSYNEQFF. CDR3 sequence (DNA): TGTGCCAGCAGCCAATCCTCTGGGGGAGTAAAGCGGGGCAGCTCCTACAATGAGCAGTTCTTC.

This clone occurred once. The gene calls are TRBV5-1 and TRBJ1-2; 7 nucleotides match TRBD1. The CDR3 has 13 residues. V was pared by 0 bases and J by 6 bases, with 2 bases of the junction left unmatched. CDR1 SGHRS and CDR2 YFSETQ come from the germline V gene. CDR3 protein: CASSLETGNGYTF. CDR3 bases: TGCGCCAGCAGCTTGGAGACAGGGAATGGCTACACCTTC.

V and J are TRBV12-3 or TRBV12-4 and TRBJ2-7; weak D call: TRBD1 (6 bases). V shed 6 bases and J shed 5 bases, with 11 bases lying between them. The length of the CDR3 is 12 residues. The CDR3 sequence is CASSHHRDEQYF. Here the CDR3 DNA reads TGTGCCAGCAGCCACCACAGGGACGAGCAGTACTTC.

CDR3 residues: CASSSWTGYNEQFF. The CDR3 DNA is TGTGCCAGCAGTTCGTGGACAGGCTACAATGAGCAGTTCTTC. The chain recombines TRBV6-5 with TRBJ2-1; 7 bases align to TRBD1. The V and J ends lost 4 bases and 3 bases, in that order; junction bases with no gene match: 3. CDR1 MNHEY and CDR2 SVGAGI come from the germline V gene. This CDR3 has 14 residues.

The gene calls are TRBV2 and TRBJ1-2; 8 bases fit TRBD1. Germline CDR1 and CDR2: SNHLY and FYNNEI. The CDR3 extends over 14 amino acids. V was pared by 6 bases and J by 4 bases, with 7 bases of the junction left unmatched. The CDR3 DNA reads TGTGCCAGCAGAAACGGACAGGGTACCTATGGCTACACCTTC. This codes for CASRNGQGTYGYTF.

The rearrangement joins TRBV3-1 (or the pseudogene TRBV3-2) to TRBJ1-2; no firm D call. CDR3 length equals 14 residues. Trimming pared 1 base from V and 8 bases from J, leaving 14 bases between. Germline loops: CDR1 LGHDT, CDR2 YNNKEL (reference sequence). DNA for the CDR3: TGTGCCAGCAGCCAAGTCGAGACGGGAATGGGCTACACCTTC. Amino acids: CASSQVETGMGYTF.

The chain links TRBV6-5 to TRBJ2-7, with 9 bases fitting TRBD1. Per germline, CDR1 MNHEY and CDR2 SVGAGI. CDR3 size: 13 residues. With 7 bases clipped from V and 5 bases from J, the junction kept 6 bases outside the gene matches. CDR3 coding DNA: TGTGCCAGCAAGGGACAGGGTGTCCACGAGCAGTACTTC. Translated: CASKGQGVHEQYF.

The chain links TRBV6-4 to TRBJ1-1; 7 positions agree with TRBD1. The CDR3 sequence is 15 residues long. V trimming: 3 bases; J trimming: 0 bases; junction bases outside the gene matches: 4. CDR1 and CDR2 (germline): MRHNA, SNTAGT. CDR3 region: CASSERTGMNTEAFF. As DNA, the CDR3 is TGTGCCAGCAGTGAGAGGACAGGAATGAACACTGAAGCTTTCTTT.

V gene TRBV5-5 combines with J gene TRBJ1-1; 7 nucleotides line up with TRBD1. With V trimmed by 4 bases and J by 1 base, 7 bases remained unmatched. Per the germline V gene, CDR1 is SGHKS and CDR2 is YYEKEE (reference sequence). There are 15 residues in the CDR3. The CDR3 protein is CASSPSGQTNTEAFF. CDR3 in DNA: TGTGCCAGCAGCCCCTCGGGACAGACGAACACTGAAGCTTTCTTT. Together with reference TRBV5-5 and TRBJ1-1, the CDR3 gives the full variable domain: DAGVTQSPTHLIKTRGQQVTLRCSPISGHKSVSWYQQVLGQGPQFIFQYYEKEERGRGNFPDRFSARQFPNYSSELNVNALLLGDSALYLCASSPSGQTNTEAFFGQGTRLTVV.

The chain couples TRBV7-9 to TRBJ1-1, with 9 bases fitting TRBD1. The CDR3 consists of 15 residues. The V gene's germline CDR1 is SEHNR and CDR2 FQNEAQ (reference sequence). The V gene end was trimmed by 5 bases and the J gene end by 10 bases; junction bases not matched to a gene: 14. This chain's CDR3 is CASSQDLTGGARAFF. DNA of the CDR3: TGTGCCAGCAGCCAAGATCTTACAGGGGGCGCGAGAGCTTTCTTT.

This clone has more than one count but fewer than ten. The chain has TRBV9 and TRBJ2-2, with a tentative D call TRBD2 (5 bases). The V gene lost 1 base and the J gene lost 7 bases, with 11 bases spanning the gap. Germline assignment: CDR1 SGDLS and CDR2 YYNGEE. The CDR3 has 14 residues. In DNA form, the CDR3 reads TGTGCCAGCAGCGTACGGTCCCGGGACGGGGAGCTGTTTTTT. This sequence encodes CASSVRSRDGELFF.

This clone came up once. The DNA for the CDR3 is TGTGCCAGCAGCCCTCGGGGAGGGTTGGAGACCCAGTACTTC. It yields the protein CASSPRGGLETQYF. This rearrangement joins TRBV7-2 to TRBJ2-5, with 7 bases aligning to TRBD2. The V segment lost 5 bases and the J segment 5 bases; nucleotides outside the gene matches: 8. Germline V gene lookup returns CDR1 SGHTA and CDR2 FQGNSA. This CDR3 spans 14 amino acids.

The chain carries TRBV6-5 and TRBJ1-3; no reliable D call. The V and J ends lost 0 bases and 1 base respectively, with 7 bases between them. CDR3 length equals 15 residues. Germline V gene data show CDR1 as MNHEY and CDR2 as SVGAGI. CDR3 sequence: CASSYSKPSGNTIYF. CDR3 nucleotide sequence: TGTGCCAGCAGTTACTCGAAGCCTTCTGGAAACACCATATATTTT.

The chain recombines TRBV30 with TRBJ1-2; D gene uncertain. Trimming shortened V by 2 bases and J by 7 bases, and 14 bases separated the two germline ends. Germline V gene lookup returns CDR1 GTSNPN and CDR2 SVGIG (reference sequence). The CDR3 is 13 amino acids. The chain's CDR3 is CAWSSLPAGGYTF. Written as DNA, the CDR3 is TGTGCCTGGAGTTCCCTTCCGGCGGGTGGCTACACCTTC.

This clone came up a few times. The chain is built from TRBV4-1 and TRBJ1-2, with unresolved D. Trimming cost V 0 bases and J 4 bases, with 15 bases left between them. CDR1 MGHRA and CDR2 YSYEKL come from the germline V gene. The CDR3 is made up of 16 amino acids. The CDR3 sequence is CASSQDREENLYGYTF. As DNA, the CDR3 is TGCGCCAGCAGCCAAGACCGGGAAGAGAACCTCTATGGCTACACCTTC.

The DNA for the CDR3 is TGTGCCAGCAGCTTAAGAAACATGGTCCAATACAATGAGCAGTTCTTC. Its translation is CASSLRNMVQYNEQFF. This rearrangement joins TRBV7-2 to TRBJ2-1; D gene unclear. The CDR3 consists of 16 residues. Germline-derived CDR1 and CDR2 are SGHTA and FQGNSA. V lost 2 bases to trimming and J lost 4 bases, with 15 bases between them.

The chain is built from TRBV25-1 and TRBJ2-7; D remains unclear. Trimming left V 3 bases short and J 2 bases short, with 11 bases between. This CDR3 spans 14 amino acids. Germline lookup yields CDR1 MGHDK and CDR2 SYGVNS. CDR3 protein: CASSDQVIPYEQYF. The CDR3 DNA reads TGTGCCAGCAGTGACCAGGTCATACCCTACGAGCAGTACTTC.

The chain combines TRBV7-8 with TRBJ1-5; the match to TRBD1 covers 8 bases. Trimming took 6 bases from V and 4 from J; bases not matched to a gene: 8. Germline-derived CDR1 and CDR2 are SGHVS and FQNEAQ. This CDR3 comprises 15 residues. DNA for the CDR3: TGTGCCAGCAGGAAGGACAGGGCGGGTAATCAGCCCCAGCATTTT. Amino acids: CASRKDRAGNQPQHF.

The rearrangement uses TRBV9 and TRBJ2-1; no firm D call. The ends were cut back, 0 bases at V and 3 bases at J, with 7 bases in the middle. CDR1 is SGDLS and CDR2 is YYNGEE in the germline V gene. This CDR3 has 14 amino acids. CDR3 DNA sequence: TGTGCCAGCAGCGTAGATTACAGCTACAATGAGCAGTTCTTC. It codes for CASSVDYSYNEQFF.

The chain combines TRBV4-1 with TRBJ2-5; weak D call: TRBD1 (5 bases). Between the trimmed V and J ends, which lost 0 bases and 7 bases, there was a span of 6 bases. Germline loops: CDR1 MGHRA, CDR2 YSYEKL. The CDR3 is 12 amino acids. DNA of the CDR3: TGCGCCAGCAGCCAAGATAGGGGGACCCAGTACTTC. Residues: CASSQDRGTQYF.

This chain links TRBV18 with TRBJ1-1, with D maybe TRBD1 (6 bases). In germline, CDR1 is KGHSH, CDR2 LQKENI. Deletions cut 5 bases from V and 2 bases from J, with 18 bases between. This CDR3 is 16 amino acids long. CDR3 sequence (DNA): TGTGCCAGCTCAACCTCTTACAGGGCCGCCAACACTGAAGCTTTCTTT. It is translated as CASSTSYRAANTEAFF.

This clone was counted between two and nine times. This chain connects TRBV9 to TRBJ1-2; D not certain. This CDR3 spans 14 amino acids. Germline CDR1 and CDR2: SGDLS and YYNGEE. Trimming left V 5 bases short and J 7 bases short, with 18 bases between. CDR3 sequence reads: CASRDHRALGGYTF. As DNA, the CDR3 is TGTGCCAGCAGAGACCACAGAGCCCTGGGTGGCTACACCTTC.

The chain has TRBV9 and TRBJ1-2, with 7 bases identical to TRBD1. Per the germline V gene, CDR1 is SGDLS and CDR2 is YYNGEE. The CDR3 runs 15 residues. Trimming cost V 0 bases and J 8 bases; bases outside gene matches: 10. As DNA, the CDR3 is TGTGCCAGCAGCGTAGGTCAGGGGGGCTCCGGAGGCTACACCTTC. Translated, it gives CASSVGQGGSGGYTF.

V is TRBV18 and J is TRBJ2-7; possible D gene TRBD1, 5 bases. The V end lost 3 bases, the J end lost 6 bases, and 15 bases lay between the germline ends. Looked up from germline, CDR1 is KGHSH and CDR2 is LQKENI. This CDR3 comprises 14 residues. DNA for the CDR3: TGTGCCAGCTCACCCGGGCAGGGAAGAGGCGAGCAGTACTTC. It yields the protein CASSPGQGRGEQYF. Using reference TRBV18 and TRBJ2-7 for the parts outside the CDR3, the full variable domain is NAGVMQNPRHLVRRRGQEARLRCSPMKGHSHVYWYRQLPEEGLKFMVYLQKENIIDESGMPKERFSAEFPKEGPSILRIQQVVRGDSAAYFCASSPGQGRGEQYFGPGTRLTVT.

The chain is built from TRBV7-2 and TRBJ2-7; 8 bases map to TRBD2. The CDR3 has 14 residues. Germline V CDR1 and CDR2: SGHTA, FQGNSA. The junction had 8 bases not matched to a gene; V was cut back by 5 bases and J by 5 bases. CDR3 bases: TGTGCCAGCAGCATTAGCGGGGCGCGGGACGAGCAGTACTTC. It yields the protein CASSISGARDEQYF. Based on the CDR3 plus reference TRBV7-2 and TRBJ2-7, the full variable domain is GAGVSQSPSNKVTEKGKDVELRCDPISGHTALYWYRQSLGQGLEFLIYFQGNSAPDKSGLPSDRFSAERTGGSVSTLTIQRTQQEDSAVYLCASSISGARDEQYFGPGTRLTVT.